The clone carrying this TCR beta chain has just one count. Antigen specificity is unknown. The data belong to a study of PD-1 blockade in classical Hodgkin lymphoma. Study findings and constraints: Those achieving complete response showed baseline diversity like newly diagnosed patients.

Produced via immunoSEQ multiplex PCR; TCRdb's table is partial and in-frame only. The sample carries some 41,000 clones, approximately 80% recorded once. Each patient's relapse followed autologous stem cell transplantation, and brentuximab vedotin exposure varied. Best responses were complete response, partial response or progressive disease. J was trimmed by 2 bases and V by 0 bases; bases with no gene match: 4. The V gene's germline CDR1 is SGHAT and CDR2 FQNNGV. The CDR3 sequence is 16 residues long. This receptor was taken from a human donor with classical Hodgkin lymphoma. The J gene is TRBJ1-3, the V gene TRBV11-2, with 7 bases lining up with TRBD1. The sample was peripheral blood mononuclear cells (PBMCs), taken at baseline. The CDR3 sequence is CASSLDRQGAGNTIYF. DNA for the CDR3: TGTGCCAGCAGCTTAGATCGACAGGGAGCTGGAAACACCATATATTTT.